A single sample is the source of the 9 T cell receptor beta chains below, sequenced in a study of blood T cell repertoires in COVID-19. Repertoires were generated with immunoSEQ multiplex PCR, while TCRdb's copy carries only in-frame clones and drops some. This table has some 150,000 clones, roughly 85% appearing once. The sequencing sample was made of peripheral blood. These receptors were collected from a man between 40 and 49 years old with acute or convalescent COVID-19.

A few counts support this clone. The chain joins TRBV11-3 to TRBJ2-5, with 7 bases that match TRBD1. This CDR3 is 13 amino acids long. J was trimmed by 1 base and V by 6 bases; bases with no gene match: 2. The germline V gene has CDR1 SGHNT and CDR2 YENEEA. CDR3 DNA: TGTGCCAGCAGTTGGGACAGCCAAGAGACCCAGTACTTC. Its translation: CASSWDSQETQYF.

V usage is TRBV14 and J usage is TRBJ1-1; 7 positions match TRBD1. V lost 4 bases and J lost 5; bases outside the gene matches: 4. CDR1 SGHDN and CDR2 FVKESK come from the germline V gene. This CDR3 contains 13 residues. CDR3 residues: CASSRQGKTEAFF. The DNA for the CDR3 is TGTGCCAGCAGCCGACAGGGAAAGACTGAAGCTTTCTTT.

CDR3 region: CASSSWGRNTEAFF. In nucleotides, the CDR3 is TGTGCCAGCAGTTCCTGGGGCAGGAACACTGAAGCTTTCTTT. V gene TRBV6-5 combines with J gene TRBJ1-1; D is perhaps TRBD1 (5 bases). Trimming shortened V by 4 bases and J by 1 base, and 10 bases separated the two germline ends. Germline CDR1 reads MNHEY; CDR2 reads SVGAGI. The CDR3 is 14 amino acids.

The V call is TRBV5-1, the J call TRBJ2-1, with 7 bases aligning to TRBD2. The ends lost 2 bases at V and 4 bases at J; junction bases unmatched: 6. CDR1 SGHRS and CDR2 YFSETQ come from the germline V gene. This CDR3 has 15 residues. CDR3 in DNA: TGCGCCAGCAGCTTCGGACTAGAGGGATACAATGAGCAGTTCTTC. Translating it yields CASSFGLEGYNEQFF.

V is TRBV2 and J is TRBJ1-5, with unresolved D. The CDR3 is 14 residues long. V lost 10 bases and J 3 bases, leaving 16 bases between the germline ends. Germline loops: CDR1 SNHLY, CDR2 FYNNEI. CDR3 sequence: CANPFLSHNQPQHF. As DNA, the CDR3 is TGTGCCAACCCCTTTTTGAGTCACAATCAGCCCCAGCATTTT.

The chain links TRBV6-2 or TRBV6-3 to TRBJ2-5; D not certain. V was trimmed by 6 bases and J by 2 bases, leaving 7 bases between them. CDR1 is MNHEY and CDR2 is SVGEGT in the germline V gene. The length of the CDR3 is 12 residues. In nucleotides, the CDR3 is TGTGCCAGCAGCAACACACAAGAGACCCAGTACTTC. It translates to CASSNTQETQYF.

V and J are TRBV9 and TRBJ1-3; D gene unclear. Trimming shortened V by 6 bases and J by 0 bases, and 13 bases separated the two germline ends. The CDR3 consists of 15 residues. Germline loops: CDR1 SGDLS, CDR2 YYNGEE. DNA of the CDR3: TGTGCCAGCAAATGGCCCACCCGCTCTGGAAACACCATATATTTT. Encoded protein: CASKWPTRSGNTIYF.

The CDR3 protein is CASSQPSYRGRAFF. DNA of the CDR3: TGTGCCAGCAGCCAACCCAGCTACAGGGGGCGAGCTTTCTTT. This sequence joins TRBV7-9 and TRBJ1-1; 9 nucleotides match TRBD1. The germline V gene has CDR1 SEHNR and CDR2 FQNEAQ (reference sequence). This CDR3 comprises 14 residues. V shed 5 bases and J 10 bases; nucleotides not matched to a gene: 11. The full variable domain, its missing parts supplied by reference TRBV7-9 and TRBJ1-1, is DTGVSQNPRHKITKRGQNVTFRCDPISEHNRLYWYRQTLGQGPEFLTYFQNEAQLEKSRLLSDRFSAERPKGSFSTLEIQRTEQGDSAMYLCASSQPSYRGRAFFGQGTRLTVV.

In regard to this clone: The sample has other DNA sequences that encode this CDR3 too. This chain links TRBV11-2 with TRBJ1-2, with 12 bases fitting TRBD1. Trimming removed 1 base from V and 8 bases from J; junction bases left unmatched: 5. CDR1 is SGHAT, CDR2 FQNNGV, per germline. This CDR3 is 15 amino acids long. This CDR3 is CASSLGGQGAHGYTF. The CDR3 DNA reads as TGTGCCAGCAGCTTAGGGGGACAGGGGGCGCACGGCTACACCTTC.